Below are 30 T cell receptor beta chains sequenced from a single sample in a study of CD8 T cells in ankylosing spondylitis. Whole-study findings and limits: A TCR beta motif of roughly eight highly homologous variants seemed to mark ankylosing spondylitis blood.

Their recognized antigens are unknown. MiXCR, applied by TCRdb to the 5' RACE reads, yields one record per CDR3 protein. Of about 210,000 distinct CDR3 sequences listed, about 7.3% are singletons. Sequencing used blood, either unsorted or a sorted T cell fraction (not recorded which). The source of these receptors is a male donor with ankylosing spondylitis.

V and J are TRBV15 and TRBJ2-7, with D perhaps matching TRBD2 (6 bases). CDR3 length: 15 amino acids. Germline V gene data show CDR1 as LNHNV and CDR2 as YYDKDF (reference sequence). V was pared by 1 base and J by 0 bases, with 10 bases between. The CDR3 region is CATSRGRADSYEQYF. Written as DNA, the CDR3 is TGTGCCACCAGCAGAGGGAGGGCGGACTCCTACGAGCAGTACTTC.

CDR3 DNA: TGTGCCAGCAGTTACGGGACAGGGGTATTGCCCCAGCATTTT. Protein product: CASSYGTGVLPQHF. The chain joins TRBV6-5 to TRBJ1-5; 10 positions agree with TRBD1. V shed 2 bases and J 9 bases; nucleotides not matched to a gene: 4. CDR1 and CDR2 from the germline V gene are MNHEY and SVGAGI. The CDR3 length is 14 residues.

This clonotype was counted many times. This chain connects TRBV18 to TRBJ2-7; tentatively, D is TRBD1 (6 bases). The CDR3 is 11 amino acids. Germline values: CDR1 KGHSH, CDR2 LQKENI. V lost 4 bases, J lost 9 bases, and 10 bases lay in between. CDR3 nucleotides: TGTGCCAGCTCACAGGACAGTGGGCAGTACTTC. Its protein is CASSQDSGQYF. Together with reference TRBV18 and TRBJ2-7, the CDR3 gives the full variable domain: NAGVMQNPRHLVRRRGQEARLRCSPMKGHSHVYWYRQLPEEGLKFMVYLQKENIIDESGMPKERFSAEFPKEGPSILRIQQVVRGDSAAYFCASSQDSGQYFGPGTRLTVT.

The chain has TRBV7-9 and TRBJ2-7; TRBD1 matches 7 bases. The V segment lost 4 bases and the J segment 7 bases; nucleotides outside the gene matches: 7. In germline, CDR1 is SEHNR, CDR2 FQNEAQ (reference sequence). This CDR3 is 13 amino acids long. The CDR3 coding sequence is TGTGCCAGCAGCTCCGACAGGGTTTGGGAGCAGTACTTC. It specifies CASSSDRVWEQYF. The full variable domain, its missing parts supplied by reference TRBV7-9 and TRBJ2-7, is DTGVSQNPRHKITKRGQNVTFRCDPISEHNRLYWYRQTLGQGPEFLTYFQNEAQLEKSRLLSDRFSAERPKGSFSTLEIQRTEQGDSAMYLCASSSDRVWEQYFGPGTRLTVT.

At least ten counts were recorded for this clonotype. This chain connects TRBV3-1 to TRBJ2-7; 9 positions match TRBD2. V trimming: 9 bases; J trimming: 4 bases; junction bases outside the gene matches: 10. The CDR3 is made up of 14 amino acids. Germline assignment: CDR1 LGHDT and CDR2 YNNKEL (reference sequence). The CDR3 coding sequence is TGTGCCAGGTACCATCCTAGCGGGACTTACGAGCAGTACTTC. This codes for CARYHPSGTYEQYF.

Notes on this clonotype: This may arise from a read error, as a much more abundant clone is one base away. This chain links TRBV29-1 with TRBJ2-7; 7 bases agree with TRBD2. The germline gives CDR1 SQVTM, CDR2 ANQGSEA. CDR3 length: 12 residues. The CDR3 reads CRAQGLLYEQYF. The DNA for the CDR3 is TGCAGAGCCCAGGGACTACTCTACGAGCAGTACTTC.

This chain connects TRBV29-1 to TRBJ2-3; 7 nucleotides match TRBD2. Germline CDR1 is SQVTM and CDR2 is ANQGSEA. J gave up 2 bases and V 0 bases, and 5 bases lay outside the gene matches. This CDR3 has 15 residues. The CDR3 here is CSVEDWEGDTDTQYF. CDR3 nucleotide sequence: TGCAGCGTTGAAGATTGGGAGGGAGACACAGATACGCAGTATTTT.

This clonotype was counted only a few times. V usage is TRBV10-3 and J usage is TRBJ1-3; weak D call: TRBD1 (5 bases). The V end was cut by 6 bases, the J end by 1 base, with 13 bases between. The CDR3 covers 15 residues. From germline, CDR1 is ENHRY and CDR2 SYGVKD. CDR3 sequence: CAISGLTESGNTIYF. The DNA for the CDR3 is TGTGCCATCAGCGGTCTGACAGAATCTGGAAACACCATATATTTT.

The gene calls are TRBV27 and TRBJ2-7, with a weak D call TRBD1 (5 bases). Deletions cut 10 bases from V and 4 bases from J, with 23 bases between. Germline CDR1 reads MNHEY; CDR2 reads SMNVEV (reference sequence). The CDR3 is 15 amino acids. The CDR3 loop is CATAGLRGLPYEQYF. As DNA, the CDR3 is TGTGCCACAGCAGGGTTAAGGGGCCTTCCTTACGAGCAGTACTTC.

Ten or more counts support this clonotype. This rearrangement joins TRBV9 to TRBJ1-2; D is perhaps TRBD1 (6 bases). Between the trimmed V and J ends, which lost 0 bases and 4 bases, there was a span of 16 bases. The germline V gene has CDR1 SGDLS and CDR2 YYNGEE. The CDR3 is made up of 16 amino acids. CDR3 DNA sequence: TGTGCCAGCAGCGTAGAGGGGGGAACAGCCGTCTATGGCTACACCTTC. This codes for CASSVEGGTAVYGYTF.

The CDR3 DNA reads as TGTGCCACCAGTGATTTTGGGAGCTCCTACAATGAGCAGTTCTTC. Translated: CATSDFGSSYNEQFF. This chain joins TRBV24-1 and TRBJ2-1, with TRBD2 as a possible D gene (5 bases). The CDR3 length is 15 residues. Germline assignment: CDR1 KGHDR and CDR2 SFDVKD. V was cut by 1 base and J by 0 bases, with 6 bases left in between.

This clonotype came up a few times. The V call is TRBV6-2 or TRBV6-3, the J call TRBJ2-5; tentatively, D is TRBD1 (6 bases). The CDR3 consists of 16 residues. Germline V gives CDR1 MNHEY, CDR2 SVGEGT. V was cut by 5 bases and J by 2 bases, with 18 bases left in between. Here the CDR3 DNA reads TGTGCCAGCAGTCAACCTACAGGGCTGGAGCAAGAGACCCAGTACTTC. The encoded protein is CASSQPTGLEQETQYF.

This clonotype was counted at least ten times. V usage is TRBV5-1 and J usage is TRBJ1-5; 9 positions match TRBD1. The CDR3 is 17 residues long. CDR1 is SGHRS and CDR2 is YFSETQ in the germline V gene. The trim removed 4 bases at V and 3 bases at J, leaving 11 bases unmatched. The CDR3 sequence is CASSLEADRGPNQPQHF. CDR3 DNA sequence: TGCGCCAGCAGCCTGGAGGCGGACAGGGGACCCAATCAGCCCCAGCATTTT.

In this sample, this clonotype turned up many times. The CDR3 is CASSSDRAQYF. CDR3 DNA sequence: TGTGCCAGCAGTTCCGACCGAGCGCAGTATTTT. V usage is TRBV12-3 or TRBV12-4 and J usage is TRBJ2-3; D remains ambiguous. The CDR3 runs to 11 residues. Deletions cut 4 bases from V and 10 bases from J, with 9 bases between.

This clonotype was found a few times. The gene calls are TRBV4-3 and TRBJ1-5; 8 bases align to TRBD1. Germline V CDR1 and CDR2: LGHNA, YSLEER. With V trimmed by 2 bases and J by 6 bases, 3 bases remained unmatched. This CDR3 comprises 14 residues. The CDR3 DNA reads TGCGCCAGCAGCCAATACAGGGGGGGTCAGCCCCAGCATTTT. Encoded protein: CASSQYRGGQPQHF.

The sample holds many counts of this clonotype. The rearrangement uses TRBV27 and TRBJ2-7; TRBD1 might be the D (5 bases). CDR1 and CDR2 (germline): MNHEY, SMNVEV (reference sequence). The CDR3 contains 13 residues. V shed 5 bases and J shed 2 bases, with 10 bases lying between them. CDR3 nucleotide sequence: TGTGCCAGCAGTACCCGACAGCCCTACGAGCAGTACTTC. It specifies CASSTRQPYEQYF.

This clonotype was observed many times. The chain links TRBV27 to TRBJ2-1, with D perhaps TRBD1 or TRBD2 (5 bases each). Per the germline V gene, CDR1 is MNHEY and CDR2 is SMNVEV (reference sequence). The CDR3 length is 16 residues. Trimming shortened V by 7 bases and J by 8 bases, and 24 bases separated the two germline ends. The CDR3: CASTPPGRGLGDEQFF. CDR3 bases: TGTGCCAGCACCCCCCCGGGACGGGGCTTGGGGGATGAGCAGTTCTTC.

This chain joins TRBV28 and TRBJ2-7; weak D call: TRBD2 (5 bases). The CDR3 extends over 13 amino acids. Trimming stripped 3 bases from V and 6 bases from J, with 12 bases between. Per germline, CDR1 MDHEN and CDR2 SYDVKM. In DNA form, the CDR3 reads TGTGCCAGCAGTTTGACGGGGATCGGCGAGCAGTACTTC. Protein: CASSLTGIGEQYF.

This clonotype was counted at least ten times. The chain is built from TRBV7-6 and TRBJ1-2; 7 nucleotides align to TRBD1. Per the germline V gene, CDR1 is SGHVS and CDR2 is FNYEAQ. CDR3 length: 14 amino acids. With V trimmed by 5 bases and J by 4 bases, 7 bases remained unmatched. CDR3 coding DNA: TGTGCCAGCAGCCCCTACCGGGACAGCTATGGCTACACCTTC. It specifies CASSPYRDSYGYTF. Variable domain in full (rest from reference TRBV7-6 and TRBJ1-2): GAGVSQSPRYKVTKRGQDVALRCDPISGHVSLYWYRQALGQGPEFLTYFNYEAQQDKSGLPNDRFSAERPEGSISTLTIQRTEQRDSAMYRCASSPYRDSYGYTFGSGTRLTVV.

This chain joins TRBV7-9 and TRBJ1-6; TRBD1 agrees at 10 bases. The CDR3 spans 14 residues. The germline CDR1 and CDR2 sequences are SEHNR and FQNEAQ (reference sequence). Germline trimming cut 6 bases from V and 8 bases from J; bases unmatched to any gene: 4. Here the CDR3 reads CASRHGQGDSPLHF. The CDR3 DNA reads as TGTGCCAGCAGGCACGGACAGGGGGATTCACCCCTCCACTTT.

Many counts were recorded for this clonotype. The rearrangement joins TRBV12-3 or TRBV12-4 to TRBJ2-2; 7 nucleotides line up with TRBD2. This CDR3 contains 15 residues. V trimming: 6 bases; J trimming: 3 bases; junction bases outside the gene matches: 7. The CDR3 loop is CASSQTGGYTGELFF. DNA for the CDR3: TGTGCCAGCAGCCAAACCGGGGGGTACACCGGGGAGCTGTTTTTT.

In this sample, this clonotype turned up many times. The rearrangement uses TRBV29-1 and TRBJ2-5, with D perhaps TRBD1 (7 bases). The CDR3 consists of 14 residues. V was pared by 6 bases and J by 4 bases, with 18 bases between. Germline CDR1 and CDR2: SQVTM and ANQGSEA. This chain's CDR3 is CSVLRTGGLETQYF. CDR3 sequence (DNA): TGCAGCGTCCTGCGGACAGGAGGGTTAGAGACCCAGTACTTC.

This clonotype came up many times. This sequence joins TRBV27 and TRBJ2-3; D call uncertain. This CDR3 region has 14 residues. V was cut by 1 base and J by 6 bases, with 11 bases left in between. The germline CDR1 and CDR2 sequences are MNHEY and SMNVEV (reference sequence). Here the CDR3 reads CASSLLLGSDTQYF. The CDR3 DNA reads TGTGCCAGCAGTTTATTATTAGGTTCGGATACGCAGTATTTT.

The sample holds many counts of this clonotype. The gene calls are TRBV11-2 and TRBJ2-1; 7 bases agree with TRBD2. Germline CDR1 and CDR2: SGHAT and FQNNGV. Trimming at V came to 5 bases and at J to 8 bases, leaving 21 bases not matched to a gene. The CDR3 spans 18 residues. The CDR3 DNA reads TGTGCCAGCAGCCAAGATTTCCCTACTAGCGAGGAGGGAGATGAGCAGTTCTTC. Its translation: CASSQDFPTSEEGDEQFF.

This clonotype was picked up many times. The rearrangement links TRBV4-3 to TRBJ2-1, with D unresolved. Per germline, CDR1 LGHNA and CDR2 YSLEER. The CDR3 spans 16 residues. V gave up 2 bases and J gave up 7 bases, with 18 bases separating them. This CDR3 is CASSQYSWGSANEQFF. CDR3 nucleotides: TGCGCCAGCAGCCAATACTCGTGGGGATCCGCGAATGAGCAGTTCTTC.

This clonotype has at least ten counts. The chain links TRBV11-3 to TRBJ2-3; D remains unclear. CDR1 and CDR2 from the germline V gene are SGHNT and YENEEA. Trimming took off 0 bases at V and 2 bases at J, with 9 bases between the two ends. The CDR3 is made up of 15 amino acids. In DNA, the CDR3 is TGTGCCAGCAGCTTAGATCAGAAGGACACAGATACGCAGTATTTT. It specifies CASSLDQKDTDTQYF.

This clonotype was detected many times. This chain uses TRBV20-1 with TRBJ2-5, with 7 bases that match TRBD2. The CDR3 is 11 residues long. Trimming cost V 7 bases and J 5 bases; bases outside gene matches: 4. CDR1 DFQATT and CDR2 SNEGSKA come from the germline V gene (reference sequence). CDR3 coding DNA: TGCAGTGGGTCGGGGGGTGAGACCCAGTACTTC. Its protein is CSGSGGETQYF.

This clonotype was found many times. The CDR3 here is CASSRTSGRAGELFF. The CDR3 bases are TGTGCCAGCAGCCGAACTAGCGGGAGGGCCGGGGAGCTGTTTTTT. The chain links TRBV11-2 to TRBJ2-2; TRBD2 agrees at 13 bases. Looked up from germline, CDR1 is SGHAT and CDR2 is FQNNGV. CDR3 length: 15 residues. Trimming at V came to 5 bases and at J to 6 bases, leaving 3 bases not matched to a gene.

This clonotype has at least ten counts. The J gene is TRBJ1-1, the V gene TRBV28, with no clear D. Trimming removed 6 bases at V and 6 bases at J, with 11 bases between. This CDR3 is 12 amino acids long. Germline V gene lookup returns CDR1 MDHEN and CDR2 SYDVKM. The CDR3 reads CASSPDGPEAFF. For the CDR3, the DNA is TGTGCCAGCAGCCCAGACGGTCCTGAAGCTTTCTTT.

V and J are TRBV27 and TRBJ2-1, with TRBD2 matching over 10 bases. V lost 0 bases and J lost 4; bases outside the gene matches: 6. Germline V gene sequence: CDR1 MNHEY, CDR2 SMNVEV (reference sequence). This CDR3 comprises 17 residues. The CDR3 DNA is TGTGCCAGCAGTTTATCGAGGTCTAGCGGGGGTTACAATGAGCAGTTCTTC. It is translated as CASSLSRSSGGYNEQFF.